A selection of T cell receptor beta chains follows, all from one sample in a study of neurological immune-mediated disorders. Using its own MiXCR run on the 5' RACE reads, TCRdb lists one record per CDR3 protein. In the table there are over 35,000 distinct CDR3 sequences, roughly 2.5% of which are singletons. The sequenced sample was PBMCs. The origin of the receptors is a man aged 50 to 60 with multiple sclerosis. The CDR3 runs from the conserved cysteine through the conserved F or W. Fields, in order: clone size, V gene, D gene, J gene, CDR3 protein, CDR3 DNA. The D gene is left open where the match is weak. For some rows the clone size is stated as once, few or many, or as a class when expanded; others skip it.

>.|TRBV10-3|TRBD1|TRBJ2-7
CAIRAGTGGSYEQYF
TGTGCCATCAGAGCCGGGACAGGGGGCTCCTACGAGCAGTACTTC
>many|TRBV6-6|TRBD2|TRBJ2-2
CASSFGGGTTGELFF
TGTGCCAGCAGTTTCGGCGGGGGGACTACCGGGGAGCTGTTTTTT
>many|TRBV20-1|.|TRBJ1-5
CSASLPGPPGQPQHF
TGCAGTGCTAGTTTACCGGGACCTCCCGGTCAGCCCCAGCATTTT
>few|TRBV7-9|.|TRBJ1-5
CASSGEGTQHF
TGTGCCAGCAGCGGGGAGGGAACCCAGCATTTT
>medium-sized|TRBV5-1|.|TRBJ2-5
CASSSPLSGQETQYF
TGCGCCAGCAGCTCCCCCTTGTCAGGGCAAGAGACCCAGTACTTC
>.|TRBV3-1|.|TRBJ1-6
CASSQDGRDSPLNF
TGTGCCAGCAGCCAAGATGGGAGGGATTCACCCCTCAACTTT
>many|TRBV15|.|TRBJ1-3
CATSRDWSGGLGHTIYF
TGTGCCACCAGCAGAGATTGGAGTGGTGGGCTCGGTCACACCATATATTTT
>many|TRBV5-5|.|TRBJ1-5
CASSSYTGSPNQPQHF
TGTGCCAGCAGCTCCTATACAGGGTCCCCCAATCAGCCCCAGCATTTT
>many|TRBV15|.|TRBJ1-1
CATSRGYSMNTEAFF
TGTGCCACCAGCAGAGGTTACAGTATGAACACTGAAGCTTTCTTT
>many|TRBV5-6|.|TRBJ1-3
CASSRSWNSGNTIYF
TGTGCCAGCAGCCGGTCATGGAACTCTGGAAACACCATATATTTT
>many|TRBV7-2|TRBD2|TRBJ2-5
CASSFTSGIGETQYF
TGTGCCAGCAGCTTCACTAGCGGGATCGGGGAGACCCAGTACTTC
>many|TRBV7-2|TRBD1|TRBJ1-6
CASSLLGGQGGNSPLHF
TGTGCCAGCAGTTTGTTGGGGGGACAGGGTGGCAATTCACCCCTCCACTTT
>many|TRBV7-6|TRBD1|TRBJ1-6
CASSEGARDNSPLHF
TGTGCCAGCAGCGAGGGGGCACGGGATAATTCACCCCTCCACTTT
>many|TRBV12-3/TRBV12-4|.|TRBJ1-5
CASSPPQRPQNF
TGTGCCAGCAGTCCCCCGCAGAGGCCCCAGAATTTT
>many|TRBV6-4|.|TRBJ1-1
CASSAEIRTEAFF
TGTGCCAGCAGTGCCGAAATAAGAACTGAAGCTTTCTTT
>many|TRBV6-6|TRBD1|TRBJ1-2
CASRTRDRGRGYTF
TGTGCCAGCAGAACTAGGGACAGGGGGCGAGGCTACACCTTC
>many|TRBV5-1|.|TRBJ1-4
CASSAGLNEKLFF
TGCGCCAGCAGCGCAGGGTTAAATGAAAAACTGTTTTTT
>many|TRBV20-1|TRBD2|TRBJ2-3
CSAKWAGGDAADTQYF
TGCAGTGCTAAATGGGCGGGGGGGGACGCGGCAGATACGCAGTATTTT
>many|TRBV5-1|.|TRBJ1-3
CASSYDSRSNTIYF
TGCGCCAGCAGCTATGACAGTCGGTCGAACACCATATATTTT
>many|TRBV7-7|.|TRBJ2-2
CASSPDRGGELFF
TGTGCTAGCAGCCCCGACCGGGGAGGGGAGCTGTTTTTT
>many|TRBV5-1|TRBD1|TRBJ1-1
CASSLVGDRVNTEAFF
TGCGCCAGCAGCTTGGTGGGGGACAGGGTGAACACTGAAGCTTTCTTT
>many|TRBV24-1|TRBD1|TRBJ1-2
CATSDGDRGSGYTF
TGTGCCACCAGTGATGGGGACAGGGGAAGCGGCTACACCTTC
>many|TRBV10-1|.|TRBJ1-6
CASSDMGDSPLHF
TGCGCCAGCAGTGATATGGGGGATTCACCCCTCCACTTT
>many|TRBV5-1|.|TRBJ1-2
CASSLESSETDGYTF
TGCGCCAGCAGCTTGGAGAGCAGCGAAACGGATGGCTACACCTTC
>many|TRBV10-3|.|TRBJ1-6
CAIKGTSLNSPLHF
TGTGCCATCAAGGGCACATCTCTCAATTCACCCCTCCACTTT
>many|TRBV5-1|.|TRBJ2-1
CASSTRPGRIGGHNEQFF
TGCGCCAGCAGCACCAGACCGGGACGGATAGGGGGGCACAATGAGCAGTTCTTC
>many|TRBV18|.|TRBJ2-5
CASSPVKIGTQYF
TGTGCCAGCTCTCCAGTCAAAATCGGGACCCAGTACTTC
>many|TRBV7-2|.|TRBJ2-1
CASSLHRGEQFF
TGTGCCAGCAGCTTACATAGAGGTGAGCAGTTCTTC
>.|TRBV4-1|TRBD1|TRBJ2-1
CASSQRAPGTGYNEQFF
TGCGCCAGCAGCCAACGAGCCCCCGGGACAGGCTACAATGAGCAGTTCTTC
>many|TRBV6-1|TRBD1|TRBJ2-1
CASSEAYTGGRNEQFF
TGTGCCAGCAGTGAAGCATACACAGGGGGTCGCAATGAGCAGTTCTTC
>many|TRBV12-3/TRBV12-4|TRBD2|TRBJ2-1
CASGRTSVEDEQFF
TGTGCCAGCGGACGGACTAGTGTTGAGGATGAGCAGTTCTTC
>few|TRBV2|TRBD1|TRBJ1-2
CASREDRFTTTYGYTF
TGTGCCAGCAGGGAGGACAGGTTTACTACGACCTATGGCTACACCTTC
>many|TRBV2|.|TRBJ2-5
CASSEADGGETQYF
TGTGCCAGCAGTGAAGCTGACGGTGGGGAGACCCAGTACTTC
>many|TRBV4-2|TRBD2|TRBJ2-1
CASSQVAGDSASSYNEQFF
TGTGCCAGCAGCCAGGTAGCGGGGGACTCCGCGAGCTCCTACAATGAGCAGTTCTTC
>many|TRBV6-5|TRBD1|TRBJ1-2
CASSYARGGQDYGYTF
TGTGCCAGCAGTTACGCCAGGGGCGGACAGGACTATGGCTACACCTTC
>many|TRBV2|.|TRBJ1-1
CASSERGRVNTEAFF
TGTGCCAGCAGTGAACGGGGGCGCGTCAACACTGAAGCTTTCTTT
>.|TRBV24-1|TRBD1|TRBJ2-2
CATSGSSGTGGIGELFF
TGTGCCACCAGTGGATCCTCCGGGACAGGGGGCATCGGGGAGCTGTTTTTT
>many|TRBV6-5|.|TRBJ2-7
CASSYSRGREQYF
TGTGCCAGCAGTTACTCGAGGGGCCGCGAGCAGTACTTC
>many|TRBV20-1|.|TRBJ1-3
CSARAPTHTSGNTIYF
TGCAGTGCTAGAGCCCCGACTCATACCTCTGGAAACACCATATATTTT
>many|TRBV20-1|.|TRBJ2-7
CSARVGGVQEQYF
TGCAGTGCTAGAGTTGGAGGGGTTCAGGAGCAGTACTTC
>many|TRBV3-1|.|TRBJ1-5
CASSFGRQNQPQHF
TGTGCCAGCAGCTTCGGACGGCAAAATCAGCCCCAGCATTTT
>many|TRBV4-1|TRBD1|TRBJ1-6
CASSKAGTGHNSPLHF
TGCGCCAGCAGCAAAGCCGGGACAGGGCATAATTCACCCCTCCACTTT
>once|TRBV2|.|TRBJ1-5
CASSNRGNQPQHF
TGTGCCAGCAGTAACAGGGGCAATCAGCCCCAGCATTTT
>many|TRBV7-8|TRBD2|TRBJ2-1
CASSLRAGGWTSYNEQFF
TGTGCCAGCAGCTTAAGAGCGGGGGGCTGGACCTCCTACAATGAGCAGTTCTTC